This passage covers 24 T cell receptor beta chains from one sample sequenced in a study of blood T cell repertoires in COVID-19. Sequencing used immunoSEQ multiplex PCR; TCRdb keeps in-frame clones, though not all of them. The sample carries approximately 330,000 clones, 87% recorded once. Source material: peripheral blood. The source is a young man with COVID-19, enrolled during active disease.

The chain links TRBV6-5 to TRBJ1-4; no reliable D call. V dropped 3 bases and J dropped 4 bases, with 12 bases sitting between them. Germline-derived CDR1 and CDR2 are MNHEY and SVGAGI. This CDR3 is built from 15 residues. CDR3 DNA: TGTGCCAGCAGTTATTCTCCCCAGTTTAATGAAAAACTGTTTTTT. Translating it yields CASSYSPQFNEKLFF.

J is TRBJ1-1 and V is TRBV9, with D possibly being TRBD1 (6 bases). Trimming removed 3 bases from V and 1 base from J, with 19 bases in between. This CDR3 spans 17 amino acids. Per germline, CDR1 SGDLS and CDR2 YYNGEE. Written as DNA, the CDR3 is TGTGCCAGCAGCGGGGGGCAGCCAAACCGTCAGAACACTGAAGCTTTCTTT. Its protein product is CASSGGQPNRQNTEAFF.

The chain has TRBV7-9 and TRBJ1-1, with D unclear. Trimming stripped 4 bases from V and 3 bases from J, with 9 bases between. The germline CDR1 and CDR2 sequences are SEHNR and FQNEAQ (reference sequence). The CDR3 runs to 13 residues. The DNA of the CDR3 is TGTGCCAGCAGCTCCACGAGGGACACTGAAGCTTTCTTT. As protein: CASSSTRDTEAFF.

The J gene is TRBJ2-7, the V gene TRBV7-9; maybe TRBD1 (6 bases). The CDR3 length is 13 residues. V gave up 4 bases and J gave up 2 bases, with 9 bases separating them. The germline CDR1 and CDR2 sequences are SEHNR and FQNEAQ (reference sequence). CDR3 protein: CASSWDTTYEQYF. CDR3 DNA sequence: TGTGCCAGCAGCTGGGACACCACCTACGAGCAGTACTTC.

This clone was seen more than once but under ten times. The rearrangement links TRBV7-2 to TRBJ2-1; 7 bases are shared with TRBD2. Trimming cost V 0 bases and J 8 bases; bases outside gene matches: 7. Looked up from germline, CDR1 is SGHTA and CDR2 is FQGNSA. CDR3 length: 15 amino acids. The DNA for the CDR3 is TGTGCCAGCAGCTTAGCGGGAGGGATGTTCGATGAGCAGTTCTTC. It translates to CASSLAGGMFDEQFF. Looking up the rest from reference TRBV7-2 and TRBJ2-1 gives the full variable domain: GAGVSQSPSNKVTEKGKDVELRCDPISGHTALYWYRQSLGQGLEFLIYFQGNSAPDKSGLPSDRFSAERTGGSVSTLTIQRTQQEDSAVYLCASSLAGGMFDEQFFGPGTRLTVL.

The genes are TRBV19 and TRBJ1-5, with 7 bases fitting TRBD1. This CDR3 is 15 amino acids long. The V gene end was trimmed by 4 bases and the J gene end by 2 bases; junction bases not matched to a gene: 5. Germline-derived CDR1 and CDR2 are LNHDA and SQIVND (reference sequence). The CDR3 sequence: CASSRAGGGNQPQHF. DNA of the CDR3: TGTGCCAGTAGTAGGGCAGGGGGAGGCAATCAGCCCCAGCATTTT.

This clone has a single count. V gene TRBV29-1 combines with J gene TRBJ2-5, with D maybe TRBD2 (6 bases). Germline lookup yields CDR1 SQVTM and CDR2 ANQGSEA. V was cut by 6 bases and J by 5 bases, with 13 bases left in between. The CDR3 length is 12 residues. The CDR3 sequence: CSVLSSGETQYF. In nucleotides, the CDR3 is TGCAGCGTGTTGAGCAGCGGGGAGACCCAGTACTTC.

For the CDR3, the DNA is TGTGCCAGCAGCTTGGGGACATCTGAAGCTTTCTTT. Translation: CASSLGTSEAFF. The chain is built from TRBV5-6 and TRBJ1-1, with D possibly being TRBD1 (5 bases). Per germline, CDR1 SGHDT and CDR2 YYEEEE. The CDR3 runs 12 residues. V was shortened by 0 bases and J by 6 bases, with 6 bases between the two germline ends.

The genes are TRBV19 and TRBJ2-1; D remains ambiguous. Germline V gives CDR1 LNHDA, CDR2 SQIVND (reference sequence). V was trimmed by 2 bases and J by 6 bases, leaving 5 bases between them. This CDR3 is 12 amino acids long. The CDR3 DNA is TGTGCCAGTAGTATATCGTTCAATGAGCAGTTCTTC. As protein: CASSISFNEQFF.

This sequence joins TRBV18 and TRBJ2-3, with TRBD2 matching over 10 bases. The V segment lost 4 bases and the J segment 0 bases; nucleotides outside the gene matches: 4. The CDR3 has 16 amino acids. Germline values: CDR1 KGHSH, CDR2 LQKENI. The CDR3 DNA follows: TGTGCCAGCTCACTTAGCGGGAGGCAAAGCACAGATACGCAGTATTTT. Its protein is CASSLSGRQSTDTQYF.

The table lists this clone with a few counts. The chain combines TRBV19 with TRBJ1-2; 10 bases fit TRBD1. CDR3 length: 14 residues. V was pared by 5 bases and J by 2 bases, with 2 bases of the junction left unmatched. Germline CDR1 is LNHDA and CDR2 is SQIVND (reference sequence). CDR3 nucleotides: TGTGCCAGTAGTGTGACAGGGGGCAACTATGGCTACACCTTC. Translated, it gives CASSVTGGNYGYTF.

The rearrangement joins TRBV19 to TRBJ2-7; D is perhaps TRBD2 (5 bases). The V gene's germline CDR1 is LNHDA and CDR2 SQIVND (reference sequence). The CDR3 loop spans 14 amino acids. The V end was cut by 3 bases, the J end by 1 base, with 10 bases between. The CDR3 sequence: CASSIGGRSYEQYF. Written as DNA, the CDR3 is TGTGCCAGTAGTATTGGCGGGCGGTCCTACGAGCAGTACTTC. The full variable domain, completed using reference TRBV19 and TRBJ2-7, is DGGITQSPKYLFRKEGQNVTLSCEQNLNHDAMYWYRQDPGQGLRLIYYSQIVNDFQKGDIAEGYSVSREKKESFPLTVTSAQKNPTAFYLCASSIGGRSYEQYFGPGTRLTVT.

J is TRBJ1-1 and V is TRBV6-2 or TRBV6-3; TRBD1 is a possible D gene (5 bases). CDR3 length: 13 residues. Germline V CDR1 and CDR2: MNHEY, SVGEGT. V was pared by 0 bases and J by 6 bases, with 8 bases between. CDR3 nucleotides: TGTGCCAGCAGTTACTCAGGGGTTTCTGAAGCTTTCTTT. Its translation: CASSYSGVSEAFF.

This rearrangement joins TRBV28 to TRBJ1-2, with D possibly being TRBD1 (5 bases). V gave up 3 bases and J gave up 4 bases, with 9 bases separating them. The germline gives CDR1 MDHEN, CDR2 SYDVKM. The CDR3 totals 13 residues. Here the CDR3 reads CASSLGRVYGYTF. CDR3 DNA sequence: TGTGCCAGCAGTTTGGGCAGGGTCTATGGCTACACCTTC.

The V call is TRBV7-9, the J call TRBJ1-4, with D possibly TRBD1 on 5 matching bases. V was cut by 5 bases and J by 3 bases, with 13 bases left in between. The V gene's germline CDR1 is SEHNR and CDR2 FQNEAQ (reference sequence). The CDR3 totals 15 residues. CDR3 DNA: TGTGCCAGCAGCCGGGGGGGTATCGCTAATGAAAAACTGTTTTTT. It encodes CASSRGGIANEKLFF.

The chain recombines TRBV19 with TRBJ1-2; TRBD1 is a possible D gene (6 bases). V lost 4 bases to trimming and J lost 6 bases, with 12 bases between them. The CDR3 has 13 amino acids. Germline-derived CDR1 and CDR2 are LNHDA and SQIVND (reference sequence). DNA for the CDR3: TGTGCCAGTAGTAAAGACAGGCCTAATGGCTACACCTTC. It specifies CASSKDRPNGYTF. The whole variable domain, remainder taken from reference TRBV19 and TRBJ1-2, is DGGITQSPKYLFRKEGQNVTLSCEQNLNHDAMYWYRQDPGQGLRLIYYSQIVNDFQKGDIAEGYSVSREKKESFPLTVTSAQKNPTAFYLCASSKDRPNGYTFGSGTRLTVV.

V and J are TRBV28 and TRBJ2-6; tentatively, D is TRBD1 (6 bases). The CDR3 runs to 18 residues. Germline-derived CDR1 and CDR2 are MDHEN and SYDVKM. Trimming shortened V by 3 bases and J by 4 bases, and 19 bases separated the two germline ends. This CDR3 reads CASSFGGRGFSGANVLTF. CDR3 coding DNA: TGTGCCAGCAGTTTTGGGGGCAGGGGATTCTCCGGGGCCAACGTCCTGACTTTC.

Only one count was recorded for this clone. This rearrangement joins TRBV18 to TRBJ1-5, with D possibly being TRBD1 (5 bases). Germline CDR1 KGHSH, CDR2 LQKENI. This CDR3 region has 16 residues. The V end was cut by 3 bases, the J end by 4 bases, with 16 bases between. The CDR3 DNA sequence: TGTGCCAGCTCACCTGACCCACAGGTACTTAATCAGCCCCAGCATTTT. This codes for CASSPDPQVLNQPQHF. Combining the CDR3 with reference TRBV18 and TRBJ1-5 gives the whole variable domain NAGVMQNPRHLVRRRGQEARLRCSPMKGHSHVYWYRQLPEEGLKFMVYLQKENIIDESGMPKERFSAEFPKEGPSILRIQQVVRGDSAAYFCASSPDPQVLNQPQHFGDGTRLSIL.

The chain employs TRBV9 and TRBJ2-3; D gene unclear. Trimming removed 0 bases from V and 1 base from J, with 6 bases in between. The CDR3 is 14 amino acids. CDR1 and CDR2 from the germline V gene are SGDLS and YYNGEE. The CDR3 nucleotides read TGTGCCAGCAGCGTAGTAGTGGGCACAGATACGCAGTATTTT. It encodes CASSVVVGTDTQYF.

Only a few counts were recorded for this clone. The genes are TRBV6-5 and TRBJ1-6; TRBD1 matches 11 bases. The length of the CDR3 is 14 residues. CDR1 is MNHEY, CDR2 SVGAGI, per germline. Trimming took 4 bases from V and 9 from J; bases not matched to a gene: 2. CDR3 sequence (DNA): TGTGCCAGCAGTTGGGGGACAGGGGGTTCACCCCTCCACTTT. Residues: CASSWGTGGSPLHF.

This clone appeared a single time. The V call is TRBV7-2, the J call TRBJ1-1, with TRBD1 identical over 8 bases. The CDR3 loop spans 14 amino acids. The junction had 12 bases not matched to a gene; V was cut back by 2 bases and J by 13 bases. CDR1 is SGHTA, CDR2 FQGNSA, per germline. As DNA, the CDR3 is TGTGCCAGCAGCTTATCCCAGGGGGCGTTTATGGTTTTCTTT. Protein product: CASSLSQGAFMVFF. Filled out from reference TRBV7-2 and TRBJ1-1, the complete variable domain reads GAGVSQSPSNKVTEKGKDVELRCDPISGHTALYWYRQSLGQGLEFLIYFQGNSAPDKSGLPSDRFSAERTGGSVSTLTIQRTQQEDSAVYLCASSLSQGAFMVFFGQGTRLTVV.

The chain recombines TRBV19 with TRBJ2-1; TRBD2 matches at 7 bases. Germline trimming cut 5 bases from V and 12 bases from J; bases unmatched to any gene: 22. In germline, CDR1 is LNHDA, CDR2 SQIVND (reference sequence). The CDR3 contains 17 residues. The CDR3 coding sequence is TGTGCCAGTAGTCACTCTACCACACTAGCGTACACTACAGTGCAGTTCTTC. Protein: CASSHSTTLAYTTVQFF.

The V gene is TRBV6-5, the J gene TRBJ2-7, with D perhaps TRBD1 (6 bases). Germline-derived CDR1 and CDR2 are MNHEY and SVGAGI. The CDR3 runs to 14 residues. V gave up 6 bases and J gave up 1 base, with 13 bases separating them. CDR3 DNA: TGTGCCAGCAGGGGACACCTGCAGTCCTACGAGCAGTACTTC. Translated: CASRGHLQSYEQYF.

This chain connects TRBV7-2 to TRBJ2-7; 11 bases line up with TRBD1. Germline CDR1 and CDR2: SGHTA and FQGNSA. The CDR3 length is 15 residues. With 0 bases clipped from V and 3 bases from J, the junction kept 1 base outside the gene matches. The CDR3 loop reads CASSLAGQGVYEQYF. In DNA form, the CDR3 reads TGTGCCAGCAGCTTAGCGGGACAGGGGGTCTACGAGCAGTACTTC. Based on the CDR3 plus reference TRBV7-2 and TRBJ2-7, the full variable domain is GAGVSQSPSNKVTEKGKDVELRCDPISGHTALYWYRQSLGQGLEFLIYFQGNSAPDKSGLPSDRFSAERTGGSVSTLTIQRTQQEDSAVYLCASSLAGQGVYEQYFGPGTRLTVT.